This T cell receptor beta chain emerged from a study of T-cell memory formation after mild COVID-19. The study, taken as a whole, reports: Pre-infection memory held some responding clones, suggesting pre-existing cross-reactive T cells responded.

The CDR3 consists of 15 residues. Germline V gives CDR1 DFQATT, CDR2 SNEGSKA (reference sequence). V lost 5 bases, J lost 6 bases, and 13 bases stayed unmatched. The sample holds a few counts of this clonotype. Its antigen is still unknown. UMIs and sample barcodes were carried by the TCR alpha and TCR beta cDNA libraries that 5'RACE produced using constant-segment primers. TCRdb used MiXCR to reprocess the 5' RACE reads, holding one entry per CDR3 protein. The sample holds 200,000 to 250,000 distinct CDR3 sequences, about 16% seen once. Sequenced input: PBMCs or a T cell subset sorted from them (not recorded which). The clonotype originates from an adult woman who had mild COVID-19 (a few samples of this study predate the infection). Cell type and time point are not known. The V gene is TRBV20-1, the J gene TRBJ2-3; 8 bases fit TRBD2. CDR3 nucleotide sequence: TGCAGTGCTCACCCTTTGGGACGGGGGGGTGATACGCAGTATTTT. This sequence encodes CSAHPLGRGGDTQYF.